This T cell receptor (beta chain) was sequenced in a study of shared clonotypes between healthy human individuals. Whole-study context: CD4 naive and memory got three plates each, CD8 naive two, CD8 memory one.

Using immunoSEQ multiplex PCR, the repertoire was profiled, and TCRdb retains in-frame clones only, with some absent. The table includes about 530,000 clones, 90% to 96% detected once. Comments on this clone: Antigen specificity is unknown.

Whole-study findings and limits: A limitation of the genetic and exposure-history diversity represented arose from few donors. Clonotypes not shared had lower generation probabilities than those common to all four donors. Generally, naive subsets (rather than memory subsets) showed larger estimated richness.

CDR1 and CDR2 (germline): SQVTM, ANQGSEA. V lost 7 bases and J lost 6; bases outside the gene matches: 10. This CDR3 is built from 13 residues. This chain joins TRBV29-1 and TRBJ2-7; 9 bases are shared with TRBD1. The receptor was derived from a woman younger than 45 in good health. Sequences were obtained from naive CD4+ T cells sorted from blood. Noted subset: CD45RA+ positively selected. The CDR3: CSAIPGTGSEQYF. DNA of the CDR3: TGCAGCGCAATTCCCGGGACAGGGAGCGAGCAGTACTTC.